The rows below give T cell receptor beta chains drawn from one sample of a study of T cell responses to AZD1222 COVID-19 vaccine. Measured with immunoSEQ multiplex PCR; TCRdb has only the in-frame clones, and not every one. The table has 100,000 to 150,000 clones, 88% seen once. Sequencing used peripheral blood, obtained on day 0 of AZD1222 vaccination. Receptor source: an adult in good health. CDR3s include the opening cysteine and the closing phenylalanine or tryptophan. Fields, in order: J gene, clone size, D gene, V gene, CDR3 protein, CDR3 DNA. D genes are given only for firm matches. Part of the rows lack a size; the others show once, few, many or a class for expanded clones.

J: TRBJ2-7
size: few
D: -
V: TRBV7-2
CDR3: CASSEAWGARRNEQYF
DNA: TGTGCCAGCAGCGAAGCGTGGGGGGCTCGGAGGAACGAGCAGTACTTC

J: TRBJ2-2
size: -
D: TRBD2
V: TRBV9
CDR3: CASSNGRLATNTGELFF
DNA: TGTGCCAGCAGCAACGGGAGGTTGGCTACGAACACCGGGGAGCTGTTTTTT

J: TRBJ2-3
size: -
D: -
V: TRBV10-3
CDR3: CAISESETYTDTQYF
DNA: TGTGCCATCAGTGAGTCGGAAACTTACACAGATACGCAGTATTTT

J: TRBJ2-5
size: once
D: -
V: TRBV5-8
CDR3: CASSLAAETQYF
DNA: TGTGCCAGCAGCTTGGCAGCAGAGACCCAGTACTTC

J: TRBJ1-6
size: -
D: -
V: TRBV15
CDR3: CATSGIDVSTSPLHF
DNA: TGTGCCACCAGCGGTATAGACGTCTCGACCTCACCCCTCCACTTT

J: TRBJ1-5
size: -
D: -
V: TRBV6-2/TRBV6-3
CDR3: CASSNRVSNQPQHF
DNA: TGTGCCAGCAGCAACAGGGTGAGCAATCAGCCCCAGCATTTT

J: TRBJ1-2
size: -
D: -
V: TRBV19
CDR3: CASYSQGSYTF
DNA: TGTGCCAGCTATAGCCAGGGGAGCTACACCTTC

J: TRBJ2-5
size: -
D: -
V: TRBV18
CDR3: CASSFQRSETQYF
DNA: TGTGCCAGCTCTTTCCAGAGATCCGAGACCCAGTACTTC

J: TRBJ1-6
size: -
D: -
V: TRBV5-1
CDR3: CASNAGRSYNSPLHF
DNA: TGCGCCAGCAATGCAGGGCGATCTTATAATTCACCCCTCCACTTT

J: TRBJ2-3
size: -
D: -
V: TRBV5-8
CDR3: CASSPGQGSTDTQYF
DNA: TGTGCCAGCAGCCCCGGGCAGGGGAGCACAGATACGCAGTATTTT

J: TRBJ1-1
size: once
D: TRBD1
V: TRBV11-3
CDR3: CASSLYSGQGAAEAFF
DNA: TGTGCCAGCAGCTTATACTCGGGACAGGGGGCGGCTGAAGCTTTCTTT

J: TRBJ1-1
size: -
D: -
V: TRBV30
CDR3: CAWSVGWKNTEAFF
DNA: TGTGCCTGGAGTGTGGGATGGAAGAACACTGAAGCTTTCTTT

J: TRBJ1-6
size: -
D: TRBD1
V: TRBV4-3
CDR3: CASSQALTGGGYSPLHF
DNA: TGCGCCAGCAGCCAAGCCCTGACAGGGGGCGGGTATTCACCCCTCCACTTT

J: TRBJ1-2
size: -
D: TRBD1
V: TRBV19
CDR3: CASSIDYRGQGTYGYTF
DNA: TGTGCCAGTAGTATAGATTATCGCGGACAGGGGACCTATGGCTACACCTTC

J: TRBJ1-2
size: -
D: -
V: TRBV28
CDR3: CASSLARGYTF
DNA: TGTGCCAGCAGTTTAGCTCGCGGCTACACCTTC

J: TRBJ1-4
size: -
D: -
V: TRBV11-2
CDR3: CASSLVAGLKLFF
DNA: TGTGCCAGCAGCTTGGTCGCAGGGCTAAAACTGTTTTTT

J: TRBJ1-4
size: few
D: -
V: TRBV27
CDR3: CASSRGSLREKLFF
DNA: TGTGCCAGCAGTCGAGGCTCCTTGCGGGAAAAACTGTTTTTT

J: TRBJ1-2
size: -
D: -
V: TRBV19
CDR3: CASSPSGLAGRAHGYTF
DNA: TGTGCCAGTAGTCCTTCAGGGTTGGCGGGCAGGGCCCATGGCTACACCTTC

J: TRBJ1-2
size: -
D: -
V: TRBV19
CDR3: CASSIVGSGIHYYGYTF
DNA: TGTGCCAGTAGTATAGTTGGGTCCGGAATACATTACTATGGCTACACCTTC

J: TRBJ2-5
size: -
D: TRBD1
V: TRBV9
CDR3: CASSVSTGGEETQYF
DNA: TGTGCCAGCAGCGTATCGACAGGGGGCGAAGAGACCCAGTACTTC

J: TRBJ2-7
size: -
D: TRBD2
V: TRBV11-2
CDR3: CASSLTVAGGSYEQYF
DNA: TGTGCCAGCAGCTTAACTGTGGCGGGCGGGAGCTACGAGCAGTACTTC

J: TRBJ2-2
size: -
D: -
V: TRBV28
CDR3: CASSPIRQVGANTGELFF
DNA: TGTGCCAGCAGTCCCATCCGACAGGTCGGGGCGAACACCGGGGAGCTGTTTTTT

J: TRBJ1-5
size: -
D: -
V: TRBV7-8
CDR3: CASSLAGYSNQPQHF
DNA: TGTGCCAGCAGCTTAGCGGGATATAGCAATCAGCCCCAGCATTTT

J: TRBJ1-1
size: -
D: TRBD1
V: TRBV11-3
CDR3: CASSWTGGGTEAFF
DNA: TGTGCCAGCAGCTGGACAGGGGGAGGAACTGAAGCTTTCTTT

J: TRBJ1-2
size: -
D: -
V: TRBV19
CDR3: CASSGRDYRGGYTF
DNA: TGTGCCAGTAGTGGCAGGGACTACCGAGGGGGCTACACCTTC

J: TRBJ2-1
size: -
D: -
V: TRBV11-2
CDR3: CASSLERNEQFF
DNA: TGTGCCAGCAGCTTAGAAAGGAATGAGCAGTTCTTC

J: TRBJ2-1
size: once
D: TRBD2
V: TRBV13
CDR3: CASSSWTRRNEQFF
DNA: TGTGCCAGCAGTTCCTGGACTAGACGTAATGAGCAGTTCTTC

J: TRBJ2-3
size: -
D: TRBD2
V: TRBV27
CDR3: CASSLRLAGRTDTQYF
DNA: TGTGCCAGCAGTTTAAGGCTAGCGGGCCGCACAGATACGCAGTATTTT

J: TRBJ1-2
size: -
D: -
V: TRBV27
CDR3: CASSRRGNREVESYGYTF
DNA: TGTGCCAGCAGTCGAAGGGGAAACAGGGAGGTCGAGAGCTATGGCTACACCTTC

J: TRBJ2-7
size: -
D: -
V: TRBV27
CDR3: CASTDGGTYEQYF
DNA: TGTGCCAGCACCGACGGGGGCACCTACGAGCAGTACTTC

J: TRBJ1-6
size: -
D: TRBD1
V: TRBV7-9
CDR3: CASSFLTGGNSPLHF
DNA: TGTGCCAGCAGCTTCCTTACAGGGGGCAATTCACCCCTCCACTTT

J: TRBJ1-4
size: once
D: -
V: TRBV15
CDR3: CATSRDPDRGEKLFF
DNA: TGTGCCACCAGCAGAGACCCAGACCGTGGCGAAAAACTGTTTTTT

J: TRBJ1-3
size: -
D: -
V: TRBV27
CDR3: CASSPRSGTSGNTIYF
DNA: TGTGCCAGCAGTCCCCGGTCGGGGACCTCTGGAAACACCATATATTTT

J: TRBJ1-5
size: -
D: -
V: TRBV4-1
CDR3: CASSQVRGNQPQHF
DNA: TGCGCCAGCAGCCAAGTGCGGGGGAATCAGCCCCAGCATTTT

J: TRBJ2-6
size: -
D: -
V: TRBV6-1
CDR3: CASSEQSSGANVLTF
DNA: TGTGCCAGCAGTGAACAGAGCTCTGGGGCCAACGTCCTGACTTTC

J: TRBJ1-5
size: -
D: -
V: TRBV7-9
CDR3: CASSLGQQPQHF
DNA: TGTGCCAGCAGCTTAGGGCAGCAGCCCCAGCATTTT

J: TRBJ2-2
size: -
D: -
V: TRBV5-1
CDR3: CASSPYSTGELFF
DNA: TGCGCCAGCAGCCCCTATTCCACCGGGGAGCTGTTTTTT

J: TRBJ2-4
size: -
D: TRBD1
V: TRBV6-6
CDR3: CASNTGTAQFGNIQYF
DNA: TGTGCCAGCAATACCGGGACAGCCCAGTTTGGAAACATTCAGTACTTC

J: TRBJ1-3
size: -
D: -
V: TRBV5-4
CDR3: CASSLEGAGGNTIYF
DNA: TGTGCCAGCAGCTTGGAAGGGGCCGGTGGAAACACCATATATTTT